This note documents a single TCR beta chain sequence. Its recognized antigen is unknown. Base quality data are lacking; no much larger clone is found one base away. The sample is drawn from a study of T cell repertoires in cytomegalovirus infection (dated by TCRdb to the late 2010s). In terms of the full investigation: Donor HLA type was relevant to the analysis, because carriage of CMV infection together with the matching HLA type was indicated by public TCR beta signatures. What the study reported, not specific to this receptor: In the ex vivo response, HLA-C-restricted CMV-specific TCR beta clonotypes were dominant, and in two of eight donors the single most frequent clonotype came from this HLA-C-restricted group. Cumulative frequency of public TCR beta family members discriminated carriers of CMV infection plus the relevant HLA type in this cohort and an independent approximately 370-donor cohort.

TCRdb names Illumina HiSeq 1500 as the instrument used. The public reads were quality trimmed at Q25 with fastp and then assembled into clones with MiXCR by TCRdb, keeping productive beta chains. Identical CDR3 protein sequences are pooled into one entry, listed with their most common genes and DNA. The sample contains 150,000 to 200,000 distinct CDR3 sequences, roughly 27% of them found a single time. Of the sample, approximately 30% is held by the ten largest clones. According to the germline V gene, CDR1 reads MGHRA and CDR2 reads YSYEKL. Inclusive of the bounding cysteine and phenylalanine, the CDR3 is 14 residues long. Only CDR3 DNA is held: 42 bases, read in frame from base 1. The V end gives up 4 bases and the J end 6 bases, leaving 7 bases in the junction not matched to a gene.

Rearrangement joined TRBV4-1 to TRBJ1-1; a stretch of 8 junction bases matches TRBD1. The sequence came from a human donor in good health (CMV status not recorded). Some clones in this sample may be carry-over from other donors' samples. The sample consisted of PBMCs. The CDR3 loop reads CASSPVDRGAEAFF. The DNA sequence is TGCGCCAGCAGCCCCGTTGACAGGGGAGCTGAAGCTTTCTTT.